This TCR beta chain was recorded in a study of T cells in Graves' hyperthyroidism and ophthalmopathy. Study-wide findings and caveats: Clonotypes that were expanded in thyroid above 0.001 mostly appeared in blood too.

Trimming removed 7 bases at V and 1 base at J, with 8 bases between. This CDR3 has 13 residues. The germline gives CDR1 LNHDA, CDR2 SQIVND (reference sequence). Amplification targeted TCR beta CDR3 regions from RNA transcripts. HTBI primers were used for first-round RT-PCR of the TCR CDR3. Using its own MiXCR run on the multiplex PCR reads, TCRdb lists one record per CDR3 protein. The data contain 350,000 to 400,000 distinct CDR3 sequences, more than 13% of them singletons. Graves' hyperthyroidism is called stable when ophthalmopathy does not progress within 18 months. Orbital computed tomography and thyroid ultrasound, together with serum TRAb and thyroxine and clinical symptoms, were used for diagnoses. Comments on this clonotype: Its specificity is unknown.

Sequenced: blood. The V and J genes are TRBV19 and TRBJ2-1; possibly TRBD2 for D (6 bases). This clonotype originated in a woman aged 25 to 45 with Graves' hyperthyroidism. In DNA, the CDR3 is TGTGCCAGTACTAGCGAATCCTACAATGAGCAGTTCTTC. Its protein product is CASTSESYNEQFF.